A single sample gave rise to the 10 T cell receptor beta chains below, sequenced in a study of early T cells in non-severe SARS-CoV-2 infection (dated by TCRdb to the early 2020s). Library preparation used 5' RACE. Sequencer: NextSeq 500. The public reads were reprocessed in TCRdb via fastp at Q25 and MiXCR, keeping in-frame beta chains. Merged by CDR3 protein, the rows form single entries marked with the most common genes and DNA. The sample table contains some 35,000 distinct CDR3 sequences; only one count was recorded for around 4% of them. Jointly, the top ten make up more than 8.5% of the sample. Sequencing used whole blood. The source is an adult who was a healthcare worker with PCR-confirmed SARS-CoV-2 infection or an uninfected control (not recorded which).

This clonotype was detected a few times. The chain is built from TRBV4-3 and TRBJ2-3; 9 bases map to TRBD2. CDR1 LGHNA and CDR2 YSLEER come from the germline V gene. J was trimmed by 4 bases and V by 2 bases; bases with no gene match: 1. The CDR3 totals 14 residues. The DNA for the CDR3 is TGCGCCAGCAGCCAAAGGACTAGCGCAGATACGCAGTATTTT. Encoded protein: CASSQRTSADTQYF.

This clonotype was seen many times. The chain carries TRBV20-1 and TRBJ1-2; TRBD1 might be the D (5 bases). Trimming took off 3 bases at V and 2 bases at J, with 13 bases between the two ends. CDR1 is DFQATT, CDR2 SNEGSKA, per germline (reference sequence). The CDR3 extends over 14 amino acids. CDR3 sequence (DNA): TGCAGTGCTAGTTTTTCGGGGGGGAACTATGGCTACACCTTC. Protein product: CSASFSGGNYGYTF.

This clonotype has a count of ten or more. The V call is TRBV4-3, the J call TRBJ1-6, with a tentative D call TRBD1 (6 bases). The germline V and J ends were trimmed by 3 bases and 7 bases, with 10 bases remaining between them. The CDR3 is 14 residues long. Germline V CDR1 and CDR2: LGHNA, YSLEER. The DNA of the CDR3 is TGCGCCAGCAGCCAGTGGACAGCGAATTCACCCCTCCACTTT. Translating it yields CASSQWTANSPLHF.

This clonotype was observed at least ten times. The V gene is TRBV9, the J gene TRBJ2-7; TRBD2 agrees at 16 bases. Germline trimming cut 4 bases from V and 5 bases from J; bases unmatched to any gene: 9. Germline CDR1 and CDR2: SGDLS and YYNGEE. This CDR3 is built from 17 residues. CDR3 sequence reads: CASSPRGLAGGPNEQYV. Here the CDR3 DNA reads TGTGCCAGCAGCCCTCGGGGACTAGCGGGAGGGCCCAACGAGCAGTACGTC.

V is TRBV20-1 and J is TRBJ1-1; no clear D. Germline V gene data show CDR1 as DFQATT and CDR2 as SNEGSKA (reference sequence). CDR3 size: 12 residues. With 3 bases removed from V and 4 bases from J, the gap between germline ends came to 9 bases. The CDR3: CSARDGTTEAFF. The CDR3 DNA sequence: TGCAGTGCTAGGGACGGCACCACTGAAGCTTTCTTT.

This clonotype was seen more than once but under ten times. The chain uses TRBV7-3 and TRBJ2-3; TRBD2 aligns across 7 bases. Germline CDR1 SGHTA, CDR2 FQGTGA. The CDR3 length is 17 residues. J lost 1 base, V lost 0 bases, and 7 bases had no gene match. CDR3 nucleotides: TGTGCCAGCAGCTTAACGATAATAGCGGGCGGCACAGATACGCAGTATTTT. Amino acid sequence: CASSLTIIAGGTDTQYF.

V gene TRBV5-1 combines with J gene TRBJ2-3; 7 nucleotides agree with TRBD1. The V segment lost 6 bases and the J segment 0 bases; nucleotides outside the gene matches: 7. The germline CDR1 and CDR2 sequences are SGHRS and YFSETQ. CDR3 length: 15 amino acids. CDR3 in amino acids: CASTQTGASTDTQYF. The CDR3 DNA sequence: TGCGCCAGCACCCAAACAGGGGCTAGCACAGATACGCAGTATTTT.

The rearrangement links TRBV6-5 to TRBJ1-5; 7 bases line up with TRBD1. V was pared by 5 bases and J by 9 bases, with 7 bases of the junction left unmatched. Germline V gives CDR1 MNHEY, CDR2 SVGAGI. CDR3 length equals 13 residues. CDR3 residues: CASSPTGARPQHF. The CDR3 nucleotides read TGTGCCAGCAGTCCTACAGGGGCCCGGCCCCAGCATTTT.

This clonotype appeared a few times. The V call is TRBV6-6, the J call TRBJ2-7, with D perhaps assigned TRBD1 or TRBD2 (5 bases each). The CDR3 is 13 residues long. The ends were cut back, 2 bases at V and 5 bases at J, with 10 bases in the middle. Germline V gene lookup returns CDR1 MNHNY and CDR2 SVGAGI (reference sequence). CDR3 sequence: CASSYGGVDEQYV. The CDR3 nucleotides are TGTGCCAGCAGTTACGGGGGTGTCGACGAGCAGTACGTC.

The chain links TRBV6-5 to TRBJ2-7; a weak D match, TRBD2 (6 bases). In germline, CDR1 is MNHEY, CDR2 SVGAGI. This CDR3 has 13 amino acids. V lost 7 bases to trimming and J lost 4 bases, with 14 bases between them. The chain's CDR3 is CASTTPGRYEQYF. CDR3 nucleotide sequence: TGTGCCAGCACCACACCTGGGAGGTACGAGCAGTACTTC.